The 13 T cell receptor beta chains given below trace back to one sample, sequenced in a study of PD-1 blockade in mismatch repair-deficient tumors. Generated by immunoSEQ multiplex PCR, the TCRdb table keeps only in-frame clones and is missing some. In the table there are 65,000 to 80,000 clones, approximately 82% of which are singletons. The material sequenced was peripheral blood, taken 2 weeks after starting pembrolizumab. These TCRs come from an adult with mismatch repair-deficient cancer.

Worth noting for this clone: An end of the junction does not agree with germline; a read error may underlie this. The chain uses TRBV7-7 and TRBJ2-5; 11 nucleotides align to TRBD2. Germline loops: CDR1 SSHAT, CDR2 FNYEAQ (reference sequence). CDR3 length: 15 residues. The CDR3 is CASSARLAGQETQYF. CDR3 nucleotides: TGTGCTAGCAGCGCACGACTAGCGGGGCAAGAGACCCAGTACTTC.

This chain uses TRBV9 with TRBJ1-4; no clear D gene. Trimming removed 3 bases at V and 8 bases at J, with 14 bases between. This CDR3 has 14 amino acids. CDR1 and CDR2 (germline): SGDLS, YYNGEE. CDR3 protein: CASSADGLGEKLFF. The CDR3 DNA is TGTGCCAGCAGCGCGGACGGGTTGGGGGAAAAACTGTTTTTT.

CDR3 amino acids: CASRRGGEAETQYF. The CDR3 DNA follows: TGTGCCAGCAGACGAGGGGGAGAGGCAGAGACCCAGTACTTC. The chain is built from TRBV28 and TRBJ2-5; a weak D match, TRBD1 (6 bases). V gave up 6 bases and J gave up 4 bases, with 15 bases separating them. The CDR3 length is 14 residues. The germline gives CDR1 MDHEN, CDR2 SYDVKM.

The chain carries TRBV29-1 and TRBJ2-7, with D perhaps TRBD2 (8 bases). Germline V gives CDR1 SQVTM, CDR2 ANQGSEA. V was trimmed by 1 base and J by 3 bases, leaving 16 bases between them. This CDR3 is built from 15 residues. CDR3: CSVEAGGDRNYEQYF. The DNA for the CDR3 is TGCAGCGTTGAAGCCGGGGGGGACAGAAACTACGAGCAGTACTTC.

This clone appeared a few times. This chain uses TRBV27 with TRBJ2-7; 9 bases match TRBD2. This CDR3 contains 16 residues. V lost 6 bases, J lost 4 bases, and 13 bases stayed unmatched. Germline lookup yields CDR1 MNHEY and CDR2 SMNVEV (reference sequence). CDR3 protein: CASSQLGASGDYEQYF. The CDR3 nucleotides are TGTGCCAGCAGCCAGCTCGGGGCTAGCGGGGATTACGAGCAGTACTTC.

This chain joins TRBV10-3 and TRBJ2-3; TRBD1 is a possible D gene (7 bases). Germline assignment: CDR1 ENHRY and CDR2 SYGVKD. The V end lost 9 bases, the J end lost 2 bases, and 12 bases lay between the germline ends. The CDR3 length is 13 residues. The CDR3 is CAISGGNTDTQYF. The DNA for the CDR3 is TGTGCCATTTCAGGGGGGAACACAGATACGCAGTATTTT.

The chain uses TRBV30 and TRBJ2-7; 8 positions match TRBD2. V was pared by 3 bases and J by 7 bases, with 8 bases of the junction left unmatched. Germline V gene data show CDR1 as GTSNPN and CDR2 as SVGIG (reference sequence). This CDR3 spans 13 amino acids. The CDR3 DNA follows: TGTGCCTGGAGGAAAGCGGGGGCGGGGGAGCAGTACTTC. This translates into CAWRKAGAGEQYF.

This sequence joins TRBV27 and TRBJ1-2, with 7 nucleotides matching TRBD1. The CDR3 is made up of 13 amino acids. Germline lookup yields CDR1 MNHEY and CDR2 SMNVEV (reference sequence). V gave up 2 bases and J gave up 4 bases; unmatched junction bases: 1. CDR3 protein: CASSLPGGYGYTF. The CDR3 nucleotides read TGTGCCAGCAGTTTACCAGGGGGCTATGGCTACACCTTC.

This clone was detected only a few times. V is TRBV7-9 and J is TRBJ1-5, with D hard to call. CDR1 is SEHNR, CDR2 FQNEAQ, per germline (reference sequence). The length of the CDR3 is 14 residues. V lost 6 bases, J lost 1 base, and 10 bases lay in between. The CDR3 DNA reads TGTGCCAGCAGAGGGCTCCGGAGCAATCAGCCCCAGCATTTT. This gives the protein CASRGLRSNQPQHF.

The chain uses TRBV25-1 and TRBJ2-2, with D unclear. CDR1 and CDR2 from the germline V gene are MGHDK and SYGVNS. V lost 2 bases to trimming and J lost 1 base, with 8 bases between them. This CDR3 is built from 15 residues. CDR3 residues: CASSENWGNTGELFF. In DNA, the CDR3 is TGTGCCAGCAGTGAAAATTGGGGGAACACCGGGGAGCTGTTTTTT.

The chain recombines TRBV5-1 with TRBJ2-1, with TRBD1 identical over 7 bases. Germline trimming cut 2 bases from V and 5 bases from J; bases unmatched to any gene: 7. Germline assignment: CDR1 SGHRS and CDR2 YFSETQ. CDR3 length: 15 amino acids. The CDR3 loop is CASSFEGARDNEQFF. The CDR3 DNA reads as TGCGCCAGCAGCTTCGAGGGGGCCCGGGACAATGAGCAGTTCTTC.

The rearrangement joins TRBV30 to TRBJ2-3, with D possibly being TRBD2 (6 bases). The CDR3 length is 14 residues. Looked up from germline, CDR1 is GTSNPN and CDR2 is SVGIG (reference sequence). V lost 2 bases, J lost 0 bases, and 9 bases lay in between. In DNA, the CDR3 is TGTGCCTGGAGTCTAGCGCTGAGCACAGATACGCAGTATTTT. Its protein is CAWSLALSTDTQYF.

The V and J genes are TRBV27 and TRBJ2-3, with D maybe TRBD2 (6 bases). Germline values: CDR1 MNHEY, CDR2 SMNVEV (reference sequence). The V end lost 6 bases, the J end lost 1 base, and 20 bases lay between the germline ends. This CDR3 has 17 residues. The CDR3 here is CASRRSQEWGGTDTQYF. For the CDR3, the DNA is TGTGCCAGCAGGAGGAGTCAAGAGTGGGGGGGCACAGATACGCAGTATTTT.